The sequence of this T cell receptor beta chain was determined in a study of long-term antiretroviral therapy in people with HIV (dated 2022 in TCRdb). With regard to the full study: The earliest samples were collected about a decade before the 2015 WHO recommendation for immediate ART, when ART was typically delayed until CD4 counts fell. A retrospective serial study tested whether changes in peripheral blood TRB repertoire composition and diversity were associated with ART initiation and durable HIV suppression. The cohort contributed fewer than 200 cryopreserved PBMC samples from 25 to 35 adults with confirmed HIV infection, collected serially over a mean of approximately 6 years (range 1-12). About 40% of the roughly 30 participants with HIV were female. No cross-contamination during QIAcube processing was shown when test extractions of a monoclonal T-cell line were performed alongside about 30 polyclonal samples.

On this clone: What antigen it recognizes has not been identified. Base qualities are not recorded, but no much larger clone differs from it by a single base.

The investigation overall reported the following: Because PBMC availability was limited, only the TCR beta chain was sequenced, with no alpha chain pairing. Because pre-ART samples had limited cell numbers, unsorted PBMC were profiled rather than sorted CD4+ and CD8+ T cells. Inferences about post-ART repertoire changes were limited because no data were available on ART adherence, viral resistance or therapy changes. Compared with controls, HIV repertoires had narrower CDR3 length ranges, and the network structure pointed to an antigen-experienced repertoire that shifted only slightly toward naive after ART. At every time point, the repertoire was dominated by expanded TRB clones first identified before ART initiation, although this dominance fluctuated and, in many PLHIV, declined after ART. Starting ART was linked to a significant rise in TRB diversity, yet even after long-term ART the diversity remained significantly lower than in transplant donor controls. The samples span the years 2004 to 2017, and the ART regimens used may be less effective than current regimens.

Clipping removes 3 bases from V and 1 base from J, with 5 as the unmatched junction base count. The germline V gene (reference sequence) specifies LNHNV as CDR1 and YYDKDF as CDR2. The CDR3 measures 15 amino acids from cysteine to phenylalanine. Only the CDR3 DNA stays, 45 bases, in frame from base 1. The immunoSEQ hsTCRB v3.0 assay was used at survey level resolution to sequence the TRB variable region. A depth of roughly 40,000-50,000 T-cell genomes per sample was targeted for TRB sequencing. TRB libraries were pooled and sequenced on an Illumina MiSeq using a v3 150-cycle kit. As for the authors' bioinformatics: Repertoire analysis ran in R within a reproducible Nextflow workflow covering QC, data transformation and analysis. LymphoSeq2, an R package for exploring AIRR-Seq data, was used to implement custom analyses. Several samples that yielded fewer than 5000 total TRB sequences were excluded, so that approximately 170 HIV repertoires were analyzed. Among the approximately 180 HIV repertoires that were kept, under 60 were collected before ART initiation and roughly 130 were collected after ART initiation. Each repertoire was downsampled to 5000 TRB nucleotide sequences, and summary statistics were averaged across 100 downsampling iterations. TRB sequences were retained for analysis only if CDR3 regions of at least seven amino acids were present. Two measures captured diversity: a Shannon entropy-derived clonality score and the Gini coefficient. Repertoire networks linked the top 5000 CDR3 amino acid sequences whenever two sequences differed by an edit distance of one. Antigen specificity groups and MHC restriction were predicted for TRB CDR3 amino acid sequences with GLIPH2. To flag known associations with CMV, EBV, HIV or tissue antigens, CDR3 amino acid sequences were compared against VDJdb and McPAS-TCR. Pre-ART, post-ART and control groups were compared with Wilcoxon signed-rank tests and Holm-Bonferroni correction. Not all clones reach the TCRdb copy of this immuneACCESS table, which keeps in-frame sequences only. Checked studies attribute under half of the gap to unresolved V genes and leave the rest unexplained. Clonal size and the V and J genes are those of that table, whereas D and trimming came from the DNA. The sample table records 40,000 to 50,000 clones; about 94% of these occur just once. Of the sample, roughly 2.3% is held by the ten largest clones.

Inclusion was restricted to participants for whom at least one PBMC sample before ART initiation and at least two post-ART samples were available. Every participant with HIV received treatment in the United States of America. Before DNA extraction, cryopreserved samples of about 1-10 million PBMC were thawed and washed. At the time of the earliest PBMC sample, participants with HIV were aged between roughly 20 and 60 years. PBMC samples from each participant spanned 1-4 timepoints before ART initiation and 2-8 timepoints after ART initiation, with a median of 7 samples. For every participant, serial HIV viral load, CD4+ T-cell count, ART history and demographic data were obtained. Genomic DNA was extracted from unsorted PBMC with a Qiagen kit on a QIAcube, with processing performed in batches of 12 samples.

The sample was unsorted PBMCs, taken roughly 9.5 years after starting antiretroviral therapy. The V and J segments used are TRBV15 and TRBJ2-5; TRBD2 aligns with 7 central bases. This TCR was recovered from a man between 25 and 39 years old with HIV. The CDR3 has the sequence CATSSLWGGQETQYF. The bases are TGTGCCACCAGCAGTTTGTGGGGGGGCCAAGAGACCCAGTACTTC.